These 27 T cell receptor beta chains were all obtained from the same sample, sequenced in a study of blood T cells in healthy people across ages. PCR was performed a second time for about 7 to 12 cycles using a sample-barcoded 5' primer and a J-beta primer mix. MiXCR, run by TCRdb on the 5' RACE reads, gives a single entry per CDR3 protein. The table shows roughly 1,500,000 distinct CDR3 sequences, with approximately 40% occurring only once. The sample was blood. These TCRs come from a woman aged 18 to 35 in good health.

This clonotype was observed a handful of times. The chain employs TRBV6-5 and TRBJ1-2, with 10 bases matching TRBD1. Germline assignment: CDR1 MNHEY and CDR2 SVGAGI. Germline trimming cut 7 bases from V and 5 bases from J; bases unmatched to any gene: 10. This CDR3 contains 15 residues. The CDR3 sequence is CASTREADRGYGYTF. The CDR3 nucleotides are TGTGCCAGCACTCGAGAGGCGGACAGGGGGTATGGCTACACCTTC.

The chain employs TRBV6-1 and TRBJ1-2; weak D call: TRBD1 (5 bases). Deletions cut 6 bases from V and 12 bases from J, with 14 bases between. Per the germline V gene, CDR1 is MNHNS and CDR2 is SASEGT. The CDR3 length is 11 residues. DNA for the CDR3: TGTGCCAGCAGCGGGGGGAGCGGCAACACCTTC. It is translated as CASSGGSGNTF.

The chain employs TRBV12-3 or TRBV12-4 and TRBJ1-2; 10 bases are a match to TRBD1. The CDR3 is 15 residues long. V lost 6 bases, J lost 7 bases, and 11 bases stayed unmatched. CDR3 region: CASRIGPGQGSGYTF. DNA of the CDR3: TGTGCCAGCAGAATAGGCCCGGGACAGGGGTCTGGCTACACCTTC.

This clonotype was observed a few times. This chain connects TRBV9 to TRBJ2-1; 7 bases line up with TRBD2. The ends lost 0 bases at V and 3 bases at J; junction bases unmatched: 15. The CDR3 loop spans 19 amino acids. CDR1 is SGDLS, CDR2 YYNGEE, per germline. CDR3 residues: CASSVGQVGLVDIYNEQFF. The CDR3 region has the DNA TGTGCCAGCAGCGTAGGGCAAGTAGGACTAGTCGATATCTACAATGAGCAGTTCTTC. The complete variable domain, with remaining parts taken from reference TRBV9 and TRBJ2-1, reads DSGVTQTPKHLITATGQRVTLRCSPRSGDLSVYWYQQSLDQGLQFLIQYYNGEERAKGNILERFSAQQFPDLHSELNLSSLELGDSALYFCASSVGQVGLVDIYNEQFFGPGTRLTVL.

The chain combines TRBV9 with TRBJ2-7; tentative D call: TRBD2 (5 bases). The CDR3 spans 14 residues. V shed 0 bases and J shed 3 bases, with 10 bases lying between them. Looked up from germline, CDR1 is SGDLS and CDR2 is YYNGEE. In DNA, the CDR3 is TGTGCCAGCAGCGTAGGGACTTGGGACTACGAGCAGTACTTC. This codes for CASSVGTWDYEQYF.

Here the CDR3 reads CATSRENGNEQFF. In DNA form, the CDR3 reads TGTGCCACCAGCAGAGAAAACGGCAATGAGCAGTTCTTC. The V gene is TRBV15, the J gene TRBJ2-1; D call uncertain. V lost 0 bases, J lost 6 bases, and 6 bases lay in between. The CDR3 sequence is 13 residues long. Looked up from germline, CDR1 is LNHNV and CDR2 is YYDKDF (reference sequence).

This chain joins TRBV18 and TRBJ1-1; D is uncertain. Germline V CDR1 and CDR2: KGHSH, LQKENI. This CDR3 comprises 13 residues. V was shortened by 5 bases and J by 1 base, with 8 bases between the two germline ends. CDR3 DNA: TGTGCCAGCTCAGAAACACAGAACACTGAAGCTTTCTTT. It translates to CASSETQNTEAFF.

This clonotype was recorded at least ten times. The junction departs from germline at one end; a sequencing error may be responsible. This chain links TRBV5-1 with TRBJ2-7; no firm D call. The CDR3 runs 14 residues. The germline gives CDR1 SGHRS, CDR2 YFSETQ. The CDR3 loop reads CASSLGTSLYEQYF. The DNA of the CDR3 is TGTGCCAGCAGCTTAGGAACCAGTCTGTACGAGCAGTACTTC.

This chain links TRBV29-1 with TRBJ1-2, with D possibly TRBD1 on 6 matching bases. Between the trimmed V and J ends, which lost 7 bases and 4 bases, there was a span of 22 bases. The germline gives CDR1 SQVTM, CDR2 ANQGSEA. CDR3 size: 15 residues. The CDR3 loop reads CSASGPGDGFYGYTF. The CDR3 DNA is TGCAGCGCATCGGGCCCAGGGGACGGTTTCTATGGCTACACCTTC.

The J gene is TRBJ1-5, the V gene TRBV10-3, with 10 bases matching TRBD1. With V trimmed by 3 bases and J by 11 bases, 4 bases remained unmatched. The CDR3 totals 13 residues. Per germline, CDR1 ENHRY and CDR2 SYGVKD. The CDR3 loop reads CAISDDRGLSQHF. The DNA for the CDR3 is TGTGCCATCAGTGACGACAGGGGGCTTTCCCAGCATTTT.

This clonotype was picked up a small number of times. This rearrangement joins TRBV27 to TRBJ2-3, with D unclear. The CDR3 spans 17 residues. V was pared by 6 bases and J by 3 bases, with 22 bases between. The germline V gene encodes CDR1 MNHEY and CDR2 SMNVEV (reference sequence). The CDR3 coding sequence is TGTGCCAGCAGCCACATAGAGATATCGACCCGGACAGATACGCAGTATTTT. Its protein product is CASSHIEISTRTDTQYF.

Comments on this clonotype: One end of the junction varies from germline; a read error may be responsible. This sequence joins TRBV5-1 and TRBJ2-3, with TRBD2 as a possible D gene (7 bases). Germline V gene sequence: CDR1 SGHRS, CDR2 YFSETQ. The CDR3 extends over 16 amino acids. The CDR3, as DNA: TGCTCCAGCAGCTTGGAGGGCGGGAGAGGGGGAGATACGCAGTATTTT. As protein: CSSSLEGGRGGDTQYF.

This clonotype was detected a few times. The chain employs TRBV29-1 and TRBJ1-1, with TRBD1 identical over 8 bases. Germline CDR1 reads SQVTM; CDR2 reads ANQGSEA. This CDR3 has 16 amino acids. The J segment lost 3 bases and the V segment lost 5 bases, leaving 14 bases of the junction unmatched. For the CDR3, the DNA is TGCAGCGTTAAAAGGGCAGGGGGCGCGGGGGACACTGAAGCTTTCTTT. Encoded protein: CSVKRAGGAGDTEAFF.

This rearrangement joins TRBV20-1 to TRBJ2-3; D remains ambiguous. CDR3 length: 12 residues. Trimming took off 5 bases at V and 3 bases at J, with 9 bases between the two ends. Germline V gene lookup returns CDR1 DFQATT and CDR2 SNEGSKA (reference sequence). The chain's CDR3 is CSAPKRTDTQYF. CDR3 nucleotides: TGCAGTGCTCCCAAGAGGACAGATACGCAGTATTTT.

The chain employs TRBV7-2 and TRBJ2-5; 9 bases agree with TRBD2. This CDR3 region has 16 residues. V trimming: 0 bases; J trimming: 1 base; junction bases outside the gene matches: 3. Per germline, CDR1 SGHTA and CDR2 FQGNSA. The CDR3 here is CASSLAQLAGQETQYF. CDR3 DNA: TGTGCCAGCAGCTTAGCACAACTAGCGGGCCAAGAGACCCAGTACTTC.

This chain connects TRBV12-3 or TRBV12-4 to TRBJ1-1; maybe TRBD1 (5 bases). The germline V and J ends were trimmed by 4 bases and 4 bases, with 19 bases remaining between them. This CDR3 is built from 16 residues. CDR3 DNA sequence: TGTGCCAGCAGTTCGGGGGAGGGGAAGGCAGGCACTGAAGCTTTCTTT. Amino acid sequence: CASSSGEGKAGTEAFF.

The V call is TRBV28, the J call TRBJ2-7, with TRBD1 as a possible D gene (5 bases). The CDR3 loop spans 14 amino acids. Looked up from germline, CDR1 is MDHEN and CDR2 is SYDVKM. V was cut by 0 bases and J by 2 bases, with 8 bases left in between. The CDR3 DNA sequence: TGTGCCAGCAGTTTATGGCAGGGAACCTACGAGCAGTACTTC. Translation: CASSLWQGTYEQYF.

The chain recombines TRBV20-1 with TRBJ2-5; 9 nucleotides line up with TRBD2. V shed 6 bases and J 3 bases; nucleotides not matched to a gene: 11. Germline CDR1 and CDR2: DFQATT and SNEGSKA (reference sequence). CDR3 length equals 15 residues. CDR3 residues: CSAQRGTSREETQYF. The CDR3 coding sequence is TGCAGTGCCCAGAGGGGGACTAGCAGGGAAGAGACCCAGTACTTC.

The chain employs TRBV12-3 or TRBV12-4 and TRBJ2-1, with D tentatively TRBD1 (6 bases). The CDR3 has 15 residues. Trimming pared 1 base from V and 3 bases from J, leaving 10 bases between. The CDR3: CASSLVGAGYNEQFF. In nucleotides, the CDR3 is TGTGCCAGCAGTTTAGTGGGGGCTGGCTACAATGAGCAGTTCTTC.

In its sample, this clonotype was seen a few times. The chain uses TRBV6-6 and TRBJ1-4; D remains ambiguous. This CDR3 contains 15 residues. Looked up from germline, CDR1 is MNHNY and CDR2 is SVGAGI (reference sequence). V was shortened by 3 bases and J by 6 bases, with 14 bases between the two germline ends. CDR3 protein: CASSYSGLGDEKLFF. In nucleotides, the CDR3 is TGTGCCAGCAGTTATAGTGGACTCGGGGATGAAAAACTGTTTTTT.

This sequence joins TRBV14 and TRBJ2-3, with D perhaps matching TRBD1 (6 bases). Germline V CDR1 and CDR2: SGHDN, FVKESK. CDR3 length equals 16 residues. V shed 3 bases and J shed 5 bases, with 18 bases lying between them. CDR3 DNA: TGTGCCAGCAGCCAGTGGGACACTCCTAACCGAGATACGCAGTATTTT. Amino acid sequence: CASSQWDTPNRDTQYF.

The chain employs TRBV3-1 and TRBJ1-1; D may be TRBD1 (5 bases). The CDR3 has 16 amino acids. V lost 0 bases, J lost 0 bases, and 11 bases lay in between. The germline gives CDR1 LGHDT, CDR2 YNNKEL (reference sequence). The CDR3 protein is CASSQEGQGVNTEAFF. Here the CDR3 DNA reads TGTGCCAGCAGCCAAGAAGGCCAGGGAGTGAACACTGAAGCTTTCTTT.

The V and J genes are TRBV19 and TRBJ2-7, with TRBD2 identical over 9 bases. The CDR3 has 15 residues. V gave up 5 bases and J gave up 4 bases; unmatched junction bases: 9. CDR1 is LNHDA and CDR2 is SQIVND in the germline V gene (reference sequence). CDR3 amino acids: CASSEMVAGAYEQYF. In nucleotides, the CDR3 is TGTGCCAGTAGTGAGATGGTAGCGGGAGCTTACGAGCAGTACTTC.

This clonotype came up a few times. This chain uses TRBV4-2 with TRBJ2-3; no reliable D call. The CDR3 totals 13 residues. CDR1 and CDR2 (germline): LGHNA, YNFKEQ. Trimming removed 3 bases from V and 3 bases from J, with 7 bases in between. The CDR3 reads CASSQVETDTQYF. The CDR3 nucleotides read TGTGCCAGCAGCCAGGTGGAGACAGATACGCAGTATTTT.

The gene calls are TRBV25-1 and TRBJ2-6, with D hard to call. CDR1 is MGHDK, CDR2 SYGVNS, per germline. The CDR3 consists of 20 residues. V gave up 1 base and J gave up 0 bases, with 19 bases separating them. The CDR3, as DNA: TGTGCCAGCAGTGAATCAGGAGTCCGAGGTCCTAACTCTGGGGCCAACGTCCTGACTTTC. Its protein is CASSESGVRGPNSGANVLTF. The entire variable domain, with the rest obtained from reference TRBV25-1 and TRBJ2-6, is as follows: EADIYQTPRYLVIGTGKKITLECSQTMGHDKMYWYQQDPGMELHLIHYSYGVNSTEKGDLSSESTVSRIRTEHFPLTLESARPSHTSQYLCASSESGVRGPNSGANVLTFGAGSRLTVL.

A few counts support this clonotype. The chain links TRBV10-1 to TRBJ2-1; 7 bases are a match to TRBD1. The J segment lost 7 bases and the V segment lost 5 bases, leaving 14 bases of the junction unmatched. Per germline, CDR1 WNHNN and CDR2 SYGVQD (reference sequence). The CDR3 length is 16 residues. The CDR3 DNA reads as TGCGCCAGCAGTCAGATGAAGGGGGCCGCTTCAAATGAGCAGTTCTTC. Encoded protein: CASSQMKGAASNEQFF.

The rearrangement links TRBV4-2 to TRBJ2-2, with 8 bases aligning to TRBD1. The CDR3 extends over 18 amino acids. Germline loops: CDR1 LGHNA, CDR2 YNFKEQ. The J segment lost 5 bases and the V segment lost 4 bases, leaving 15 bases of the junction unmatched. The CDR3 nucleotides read TGTGCCAGCAGCCTCCCAAATCCAGGGGGCCGGGGAACCGGGGAGCTGTTTTTT. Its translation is CASSLPNPGGRGTGELFF.